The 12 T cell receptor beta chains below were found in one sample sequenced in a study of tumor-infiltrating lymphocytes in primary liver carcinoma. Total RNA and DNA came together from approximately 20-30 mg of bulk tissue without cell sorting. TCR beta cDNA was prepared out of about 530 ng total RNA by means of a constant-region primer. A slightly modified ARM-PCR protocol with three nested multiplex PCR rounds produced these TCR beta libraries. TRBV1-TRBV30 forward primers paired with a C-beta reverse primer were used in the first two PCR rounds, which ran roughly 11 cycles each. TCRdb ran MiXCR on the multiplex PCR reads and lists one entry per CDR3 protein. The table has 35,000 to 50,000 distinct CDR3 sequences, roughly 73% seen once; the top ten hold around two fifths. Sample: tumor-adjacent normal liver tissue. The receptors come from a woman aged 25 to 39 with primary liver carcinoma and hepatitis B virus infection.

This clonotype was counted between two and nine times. CDR3 in amino acids: CASRLVTQYF. The CDR3 DNA is TGTGCCAGCAGGCTGGTCACGCAGTATTTT. The rearrangement uses TRBV5-5 and TRBJ2-3, with D unclear. Trimming took off 5 bases at V and 9 bases at J, with 7 bases between the two ends. Germline V gene data show CDR1 as SGHKS and CDR2 as YYEKEE (reference sequence). There are 10 residues in the CDR3.

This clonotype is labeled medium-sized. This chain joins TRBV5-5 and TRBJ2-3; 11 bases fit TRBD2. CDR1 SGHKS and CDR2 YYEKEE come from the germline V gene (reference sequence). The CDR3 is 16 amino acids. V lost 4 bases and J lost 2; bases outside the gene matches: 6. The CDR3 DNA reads TGTGCCAGCAGCCTAGGGACTAGCGGACTCACAGATACGCAGTATTTT. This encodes CASSLGTSGLTDTQYF.

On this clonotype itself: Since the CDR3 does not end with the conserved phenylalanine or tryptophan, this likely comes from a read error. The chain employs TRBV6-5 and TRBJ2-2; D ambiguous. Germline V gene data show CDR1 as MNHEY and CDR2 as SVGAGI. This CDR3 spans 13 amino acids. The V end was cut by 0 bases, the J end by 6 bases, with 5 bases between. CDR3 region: CASSYSQAGELFI. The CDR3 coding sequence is TGTGCCAGCAGTTACTCCCAGGCCGGGGAGCTGTTTATT.

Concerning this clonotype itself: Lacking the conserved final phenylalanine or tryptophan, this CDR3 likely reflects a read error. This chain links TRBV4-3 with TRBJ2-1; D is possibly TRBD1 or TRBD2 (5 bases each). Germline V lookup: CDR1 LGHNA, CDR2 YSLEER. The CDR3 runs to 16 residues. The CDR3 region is CASSQDGGSSYDEQFL. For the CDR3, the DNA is TGCGCCAGCAGCCAAGATGGGGGAAGCTCCTACGATGAGCAGTTCCTC.

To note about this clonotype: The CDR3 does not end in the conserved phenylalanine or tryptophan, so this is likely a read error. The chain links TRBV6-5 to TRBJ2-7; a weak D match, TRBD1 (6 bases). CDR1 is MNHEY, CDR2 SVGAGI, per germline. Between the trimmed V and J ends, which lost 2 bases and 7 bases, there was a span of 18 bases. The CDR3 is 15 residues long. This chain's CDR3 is CASSYKDSSSNEQYL. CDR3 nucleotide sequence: TGTGCCAGCAGTTACAAGGACAGCAGCTCCAATGAGCAGTACTTG.

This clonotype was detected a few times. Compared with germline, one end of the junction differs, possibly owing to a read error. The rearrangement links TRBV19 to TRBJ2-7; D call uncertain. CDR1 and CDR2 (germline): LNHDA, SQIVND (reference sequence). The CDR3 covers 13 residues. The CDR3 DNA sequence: TGTGCCCGTAGTATTGGAGACTTCTACGAGCAGTACTTC. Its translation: CARSIGDFYEQYF.

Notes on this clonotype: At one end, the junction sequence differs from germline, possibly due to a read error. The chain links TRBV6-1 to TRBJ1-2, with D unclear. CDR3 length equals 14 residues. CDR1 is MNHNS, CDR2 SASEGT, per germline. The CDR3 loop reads CASAPRADNYDYTF. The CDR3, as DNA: TGTGCCAGTGCCCCTAGGGCAGATAACTATGACTACACATTC.

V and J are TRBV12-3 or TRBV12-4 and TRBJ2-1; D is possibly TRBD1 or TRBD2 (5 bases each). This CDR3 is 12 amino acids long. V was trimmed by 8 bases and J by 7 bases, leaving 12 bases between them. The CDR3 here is CASCRGYNEQFF. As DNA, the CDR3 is TGTGCCAGCTGCCGGGGCTATAATGAGCAGTTCTTC.

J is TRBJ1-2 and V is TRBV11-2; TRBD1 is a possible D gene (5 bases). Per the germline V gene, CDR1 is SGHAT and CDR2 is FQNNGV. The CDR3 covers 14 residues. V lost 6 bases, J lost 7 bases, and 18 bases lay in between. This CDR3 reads CASRPGGMVVGYTF. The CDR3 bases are TGTGCCAGCAGGCCCGGGGGTATGGTCGTTGGCTACACCTTC.

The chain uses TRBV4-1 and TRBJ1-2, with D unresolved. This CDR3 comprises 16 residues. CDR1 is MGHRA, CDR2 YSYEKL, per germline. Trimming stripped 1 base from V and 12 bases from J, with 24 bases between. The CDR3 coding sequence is TGCGCCAGCAGCCAAGGCCTGACCGGGAGGCCTCACGGCCACACCTTC. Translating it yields CASSQGLTGRPHGHTF.

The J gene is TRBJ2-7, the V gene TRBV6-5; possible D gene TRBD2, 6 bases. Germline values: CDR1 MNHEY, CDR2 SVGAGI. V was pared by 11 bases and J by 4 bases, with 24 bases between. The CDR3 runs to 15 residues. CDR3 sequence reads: CAGSRDSTGGYEQYF. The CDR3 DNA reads TGTGCCGGTAGCCGGGACTCGACGGGCGGTTACGAGCAGTACTTC.

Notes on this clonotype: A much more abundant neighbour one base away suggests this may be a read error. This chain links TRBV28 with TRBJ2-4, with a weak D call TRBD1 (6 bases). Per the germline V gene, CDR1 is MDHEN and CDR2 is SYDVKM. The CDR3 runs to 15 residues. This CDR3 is CATISRGGSKNIHYF. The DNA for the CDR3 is TGTGCCACCATATCCAGGGGCGGTTCCAAAAACATTCATTACTTC.